The 19 T cell receptor beta chains below all came from one sample that was sequenced in a study of T cells in Graves' hyperthyroidism and ophthalmopathy. Template material for amplifying TCR beta CDR3 regions consisted of RNA transcripts. HTBI primers drove first-round RT-PCR of the TCR CDR3. TCRdb re-analysed the multiplex PCR reads in MiXCR, keeping a single row per CDR3 protein. This sample has some 510,000 distinct CDR3 sequences, with around 21% found just once. The sample comprised blood. These receptors were collected from a man between 18 and 35 years old with Graves' hyperthyroidism.

This clonotype was detected a few times. This chain links TRBV29-1 with TRBJ1-2; D call uncertain. Trimming shortened V by 6 bases and J by 1 base, and 12 bases separated the two germline ends. The V gene's germline CDR1 is SQVTM and CDR2 ANQGSEA. This CDR3 comprises 13 residues. The CDR3 region is CSVGVAGNYGYTF. The DNA of the CDR3 is TGCAGCGTCGGGGTGGCGGGTAACTATGGCTACACCTTC.

This clonotype was detected many times. The CDR3 spells CASSLGQKDNSPLHF. In DNA form, the CDR3 reads TGCGCCAGCAGCTTAGGACAGAAAGATAATTCACCCCTCCACTTT. The chain is built from TRBV5-1 and TRBJ1-6, with a weak D call TRBD1 (6 bases). The CDR3 consists of 15 residues. From germline, CDR1 is SGHRS and CDR2 YFSETQ. V lost 2 bases and J 5 bases, leaving 11 bases between the germline ends.

This clonotype was found many times. The chain recombines TRBV20-1 with TRBJ2-5; 8 bases agree with TRBD2. The CDR3 runs 14 residues. CDR1 and CDR2 from the germline V gene are DFQATT and SNEGSKA (reference sequence). V gave up 3 bases and J gave up 2 bases; unmatched junction bases: 5. The CDR3 DNA reads TGCAGTGCTAGCCCACTAGCGGTTCAAGAGACCCAGTACTTC. Translating it yields CSASPLAVQETQYF.

There are many counts of this clonotype. This chain links TRBV2 with TRBJ1-1; 8 bases line up with TRBD1. Per germline, CDR1 SNHLY and CDR2 FYNNEI. J lost 7 bases, V lost 4 bases, and 2 bases had no gene match. The CDR3 has 12 residues. CDR3 residues: CASSGTGLEAFF. The DNA of the CDR3 is TGTGCCAGCAGTGGGACAGGGCTTGAAGCTTTCTTT.

This clonotype was recorded a few times. The genes are TRBV7-2 and TRBJ1-2, with 7 bases matching TRBD1. V dropped 4 bases and J dropped 7; count of bases not matched to a gene: 6. Per germline, CDR1 SGHTA and CDR2 FQGNSA. CDR3 size: 13 residues. The CDR3: CASSSSRGVGYTF. The CDR3 coding sequence is TGTGCCAGCAGCTCGAGCAGGGGGGTTGGCTACACCTTC.

Many counts were recorded for this clonotype. The CDR3, as DNA: TGTGCCAGCAGATACACCGGGACAGGGAGCACTGAAGCTTTCTTT. Protein sequence: CASRYTGTGSTEAFF. The chain has TRBV6-5 and TRBJ1-1; TRBD1 aligns across 9 bases. Germline trimming cut 6 bases from V and 4 bases from J; bases unmatched to any gene: 9. Germline CDR1 MNHEY, CDR2 SVGAGI. CDR3 size: 15 residues.

This clonotype was recorded at least ten times. The V call is TRBV20-1, the J call TRBJ2-7; 7 nucleotides match TRBD1. The CDR3 is made up of 19 amino acids. With V trimmed by 1 base and J by 0 bases, 18 bases remained unmatched. Germline V gene data show CDR1 as DFQATT and CDR2 as SNEGSKA (reference sequence). The CDR3 is CSARGRDSFDRPASYEQYF. The CDR3 DNA sequence: TGCAGTGCTAGAGGCCGGGACAGCTTCGATCGACCCGCCTCCTACGAGCAGTACTTC.

This clonotype was counted at least ten times. V usage is TRBV30 and J usage is TRBJ1-1; no clear D. The germline gives CDR1 GTSNPN, CDR2 SVGIG (reference sequence). The CDR3 runs to 10 residues. V was shortened by 8 bases and J by 4 bases, with 8 bases between the two germline ends. The CDR3 nucleotides read TGTGCCATGGACCGCACTGAAGCTTTCTTT. Protein: CAMDRTEAFF.

This clonotype was seen repeatedly, ten times or more. The chain uses TRBV6-1 and TRBJ2-7; possibly TRBD1 for D (6 bases). Between the trimmed V and J ends, which lost 4 bases and 5 bases, there was a span of 21 bases. The germline gives CDR1 MNHNS, CDR2 SASEGT. The CDR3 is made up of 16 amino acids. The chain's CDR3 is CASSANLNRARHEQYF. The DNA for the CDR3 is TGTGCCAGCAGTGCCAACCTTAACAGGGCCCGGCACGAGCAGTACTTC.

The table lists this clonotype with many counts. V usage is TRBV28 and J usage is TRBJ2-7, with TRBD1 as a possible D gene (6 bases). Germline V CDR1 and CDR2: MDHEN, SYDVKM. Trimming shortened V by 7 bases and J by 6 bases, and 19 bases separated the two germline ends. The CDR3 covers 14 residues. As DNA, the CDR3 is TGTGCCAGCAACGGCAGGGGTTCTAGGCGCGAGCAGTACTTC. Translated, it gives CASNGRGSRREQYF.

This clonotype was seen at least ten times. The chain carries TRBV12-3 or TRBV12-4 and TRBJ2-7; TRBD2 agrees at 12 bases. V was clipped by 4 bases and J by 4 bases; unmatched bases: 5. The CDR3 has 15 residues. The CDR3 region has the DNA TGTGCCAGCAGTTGGGGACTAGCGGGTGATTACGAGCAGTACTTC. Amino acid sequence: CASSWGLAGDYEQYF.

At least ten counts were recorded for this clonotype. This chain connects TRBV2 to TRBJ1-1; 7 bases fit TRBD1. The CDR3 sequence is 14 residues long. Germline lookup yields CDR1 SNHLY and CDR2 FYNNEI. V shed 6 bases and J 0 bases; nucleotides not matched to a gene: 4. CDR3 sequence (DNA): TGTGCCAGCAGGGGGGACAGCTTGAACACTGAAGCTTTCTTT. Translating gives CASRGDSLNTEAFF.

The chain employs TRBV5-1 and TRBJ2-5, with D uncertain. The CDR3 contains 13 residues. Per germline, CDR1 SGHRS and CDR2 YFSETQ. Trimming cost V 0 bases and J 5 bases, with 8 bases left between them. DNA of the CDR3: TGCGCCAGCAGCTTGGAGGACGGGGAGACCCAGTACTTC. It codes for CASSLEDGETQYF. The full variable domain, rest sourced from reference TRBV5-1 and TRBJ2-5, is KAGVTQTPRYLIKTRGQQVTLSCSPISGHRSVSWYQQTPGQGLQFLFEYFSETQRNKGNFPGRFSGRQFSNSRSEMNVSTLELGDSALYLCASSLEDGETQYFGPGTRLLVL.

This clonotype was counted many times. The J gene is TRBJ2-7, the V gene TRBV7-6; 7 bases line up with TRBD1. Germline V gene data show CDR1 as SGHVS and CDR2 as FNYEAQ. The CDR3 is 14 amino acids. V gave up 3 bases and J gave up 4 bases; unmatched junction bases: 6. In DNA form, the CDR3 reads TGTGCCAGCAGCTTGCAAGGCAGGGGGTACGAGCAGTACTTC. Translating it yields CASSLQGRGYEQYF.

In its sample, this clonotype was seen many times. V and J are TRBV6-1 and TRBJ2-7; 11 positions agree with TRBD2. CDR3 length: 17 amino acids. CDR1 and CDR2 (germline): MNHNS, SASEGT. V shed 4 bases, J shed 3 bases, and the junction held 11 bases outside the gene matches. CDR3 DNA: TGTGCCAGCAGTGCGGAGGTAGCGGGGGGGCCTCGCTACGAGCAGTACTTC. Amino acid sequence: CASSAEVAGGPRYEQYF.

This clonotype was found many times. The chain is built from TRBV19 and TRBJ1-1; 10 positions match TRBD1. The CDR3 is made up of 16 amino acids. V was clipped by 6 bases and J by 1 base; unmatched bases: 8. Germline loops: CDR1 LNHDA, CDR2 SQIVND (reference sequence). This CDR3 reads CASRPTGGKANTEAFF. DNA for the CDR3: TGTGCCAGTAGACCGACAGGGGGCAAAGCGAACACTGAAGCTTTCTTT.

This clonotype was observed many times. The genes are TRBV5-5 and TRBJ1-1; 7 bases align to TRBD1. Germline CDR1 and CDR2: SGHKS and YYEKEE (reference sequence). The CDR3 is made up of 13 amino acids. V trimming: 7 bases; J trimming: 1 base; junction bases outside the gene matches: 4. This chain's CDR3 is CASSGGTNTEAFF. CDR3 DNA sequence: TGTGCCAGCTCAGGGGGTACGAACACTGAAGCTTTCTTT. Based on the CDR3 plus reference TRBV5-5 and TRBJ1-1, the full variable domain is DAGVTQSPTHLIKTRGQQVTLRCSPISGHKSVSWYQQVLGQGPQFIFQYYEKEERGRGNFPDRFSARQFPNYSSELNVNALLLGDSALYLCASSGGTNTEAFFGQGTRLTVV.

Comments on this clonotype: One end of the junction is discordant with germline, which a read error may explain. The rearrangement links TRBV20-1 to TRBJ2-7; D tentatively fits TRBD1 or TRBD2 (5 bases each). CDR1 is DFQATT, CDR2 SNEGSKA, per germline (reference sequence). The CDR3 sequence is 14 residues long. CDR3 bases: TGCAGTGCTGGAGACCGGGACGGATACTACGAGCAGTACTTC. Translation: CSAGDRDGYYEQYF.

This clonotype appeared many times. The genes are TRBV27 and TRBJ1-2, with 10 positions matching TRBD1. V lost 0 bases, J lost 7 bases, and 2 bases stayed unmatched. This CDR3 is built from 14 residues. Germline-derived CDR1 and CDR2 are MNHEY and SMNVEV (reference sequence). DNA for the CDR3: TGTGCCAGCAGTTTATCCGACAGGGGGCCTGGCTACACCTTC. Its translation: CASSLSDRGPGYTF.